Sequencing of this TCR beta chain was carried out in a study of cytomegalovirus exposure and HLA in healthy donors. Profiling relied on immunoSEQ multiplex PCR, and the TCRdb table lists in-frame clones only, not all of them. This table holds 100,000 to 150,000 clones, about 93% found once. Study-wide points: Investigators reported some 150 TCR beta chains as tied to cytomegalovirus. Reports credit the classifier with highly specific, highly sensitive diagnosis of cytomegalovirus status. Clusters of TCRs from the first cohort tended to co-occur in the 95 to 150 validation repertoires (as a later analysis found).

Worth noting for this clone: Its antigen is not identified.

Among the roughly 120 subjects of the validation cohort, separate from the roughly 650-subject first cohort, were the donors. Germline lookup yields CDR1 GTSNPN and CDR2 SVGIG (reference sequence). Trimming removed 5 bases at V and 5 bases at J, with 17 bases between. The CDR3 extends over 14 amino acids. Sequenced input: PBMCs. The sequence derives from a woman aged 18-30 years in good health and CMV-seronegative. This sequence joins TRBV30 and TRBJ2-3; the D gene is possibly TRBD2 (6 bases). The CDR3 nucleotides read TGTGCCTGGGGGGCCGATTTGGGACTAGATACGCAGTATTTT. Translating gives CAWGADLGLDTQYF.